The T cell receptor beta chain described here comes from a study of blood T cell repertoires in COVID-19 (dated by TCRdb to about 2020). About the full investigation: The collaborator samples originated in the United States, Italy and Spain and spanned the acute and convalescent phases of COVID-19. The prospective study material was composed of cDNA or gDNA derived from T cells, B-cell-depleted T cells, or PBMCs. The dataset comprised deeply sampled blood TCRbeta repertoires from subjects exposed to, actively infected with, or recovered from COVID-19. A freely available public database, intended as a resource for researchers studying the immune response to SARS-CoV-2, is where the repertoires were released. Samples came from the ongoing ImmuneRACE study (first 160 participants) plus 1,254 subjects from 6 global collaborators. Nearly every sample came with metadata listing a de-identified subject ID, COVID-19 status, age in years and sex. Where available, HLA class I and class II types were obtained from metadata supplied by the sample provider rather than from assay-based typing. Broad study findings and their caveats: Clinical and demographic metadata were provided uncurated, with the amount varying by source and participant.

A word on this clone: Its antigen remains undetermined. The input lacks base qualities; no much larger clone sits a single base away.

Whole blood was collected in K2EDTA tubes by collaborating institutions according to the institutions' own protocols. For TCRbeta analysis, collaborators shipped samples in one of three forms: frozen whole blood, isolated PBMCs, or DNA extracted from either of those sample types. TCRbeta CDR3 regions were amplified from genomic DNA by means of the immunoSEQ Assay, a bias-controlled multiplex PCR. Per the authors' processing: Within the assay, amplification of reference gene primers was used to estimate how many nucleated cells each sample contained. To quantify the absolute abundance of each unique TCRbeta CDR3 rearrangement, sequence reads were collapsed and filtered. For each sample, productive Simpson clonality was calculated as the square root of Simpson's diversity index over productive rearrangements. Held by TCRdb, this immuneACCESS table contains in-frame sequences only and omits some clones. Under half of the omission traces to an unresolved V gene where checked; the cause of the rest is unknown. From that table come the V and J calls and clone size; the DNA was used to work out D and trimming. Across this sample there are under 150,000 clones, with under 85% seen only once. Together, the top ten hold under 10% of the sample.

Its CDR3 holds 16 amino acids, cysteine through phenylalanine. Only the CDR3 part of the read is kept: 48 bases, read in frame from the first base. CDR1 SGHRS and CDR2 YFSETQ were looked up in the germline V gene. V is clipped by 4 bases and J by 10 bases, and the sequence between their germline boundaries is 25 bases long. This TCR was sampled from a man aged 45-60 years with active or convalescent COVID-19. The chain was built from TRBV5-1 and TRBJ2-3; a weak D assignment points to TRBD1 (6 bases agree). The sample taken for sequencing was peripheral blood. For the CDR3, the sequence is CASSPGGGSGPGAQYF. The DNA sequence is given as TGCGCCAGCAGCCCTGGCGGTGGGTCGGGGCCAGGGGCGCAGTATTTT.